This T cell receptor (beta chain) was found in a study of blood T cells in healthy people across ages. The V and J ends lost 1 base and 13 bases respectively, with 8 bases between them. The CDR3 contains 12 residues. Germline V gene lookup returns CDR1 SGHTA and CDR2 FQGNSA. Next came a second PCR, run for about 6 to 11 cycles, which used a sample-barcoded 5' primer along with a J-beta primer mix. TCRdb ran MiXCR on the 5' RACE reads and lists one entry per CDR3 protein. Of hundreds of thousands of distinct CDR3 sequences in the sample, roughly 44% were seen once. The rearrangement uses TRBV7-2 and TRBJ1-6; no reliable D call. The sequenced sample was blood. The sequence was collected from a man between 60 and 70 years old in good health. As DNA, the CDR3 is TGTGCCAGCAGCTTAGTATTTCGGCCCCTCCACTTT. Translation gives CASSLVFRPLHF.